This entry features one TCR beta chain sequence. The data were taken from a study of PD-L1 blockade in urothelial cancer. On the study more broadly: A median blood sample held about 140,000 T cells and tens of thousands of unique TCRs.

Losses at the gene ends were 7 bases for V and 4 bases for J; bases not matched to a gene: 6. This CDR3 is built from 14 residues. Germline loops: CDR1 SGHRS, CDR2 YFSETQ. Synthetic TCR analog templates were spiked into all PCRs individually. Measured with immunoSEQ multiplex PCR; TCRdb has only the in-frame clones, and not every one. There are under 40,000 clones in the sample; 90% occur only once, and 8.3% lies in the top ten. Urothelial carcinoma in patients was locally advanced or metastatic. The number of samples from each patient was between 1 and 8, taken pretreatment and on-treatment. This chain connects TRBV5-1 to TRBJ2-5; TRBD1 aligns across 11 bases. The receptor comes from a man aged 65-85 years with urothelial cancer. The sequencing used PBMCs, collected around atezolizumab (anti-PD-L1) treatment. CDR3 DNA sequence: TGCGCCAGCCGCCATGGGACAGGGGGAGAGACCCAGTACTTC. It translates to CASRHGTGGETQYF.